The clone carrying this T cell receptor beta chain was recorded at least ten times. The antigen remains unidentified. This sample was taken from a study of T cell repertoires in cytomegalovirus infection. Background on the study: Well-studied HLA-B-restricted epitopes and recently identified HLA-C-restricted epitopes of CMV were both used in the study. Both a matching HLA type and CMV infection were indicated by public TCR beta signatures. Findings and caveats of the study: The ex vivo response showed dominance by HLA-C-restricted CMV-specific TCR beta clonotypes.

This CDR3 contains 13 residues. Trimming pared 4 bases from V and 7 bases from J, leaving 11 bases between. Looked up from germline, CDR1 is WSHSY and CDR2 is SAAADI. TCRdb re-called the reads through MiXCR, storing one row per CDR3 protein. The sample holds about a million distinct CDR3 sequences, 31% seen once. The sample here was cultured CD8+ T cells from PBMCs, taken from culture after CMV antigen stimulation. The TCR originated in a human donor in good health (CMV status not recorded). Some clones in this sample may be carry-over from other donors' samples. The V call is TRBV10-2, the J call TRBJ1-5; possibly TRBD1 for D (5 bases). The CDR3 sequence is CASSGEGDQPQHF. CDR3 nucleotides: TGCGCCAGCAGTGGTGAAGGGGACCAGCCCCAGCATTTT.